Shown below are 23 T cell receptor beta chains from a single sample sequenced in a study of blood T cell repertoires in COVID-19. The data were produced by immunoSEQ multiplex PCR, yet TCRdb's version contains in-frame clones alone and is incomplete. The sample has roughly 120,000 clones, 70% to 85% seen once. The specimen sequenced was peripheral blood. All receptors derive from a man between 65 and 80 years old with active or convalescent COVID-19.

This clone is a singleton in its sample. J is TRBJ2-2 and V is TRBV5-4; the D is unclear. The length of the CDR3 is 16 residues. V was shortened by 4 bases and J by 1 base, with 14 bases between the two germline ends. The V gene's germline CDR1 is SGHNT and CDR2 YYREEE (reference sequence). The DNA for the CDR3 is TGTGCCAGCAGCCGGATGGTGGCAGGGAACACCGGGGAGCTGTTTTTT. Amino acid sequence: CASSRMVAGNTGELFF.

The V and J genes are TRBV10-3 and TRBJ2-7, with 9 bases aligning to TRBD2. CDR1 and CDR2 (germline): ENHRY, SYGVKD. The V and J ends lost 10 bases and 0 bases, in that order; junction bases with no gene match: 7. CDR3 size: 14 residues. In nucleotides, the CDR3 is TGTGCCAGTAGCGGGGGCCTCCTCTCCTACGAGCAGTACTTC. Protein: CASSGGLLSYEQYF.

The rearrangement uses TRBV5-1 and TRBJ2-4, with 8 nucleotides matching TRBD1. V gave up 4 bases and J gave up 1 base; unmatched junction bases: 19. Germline CDR1 reads SGHRS; CDR2 reads YFSETQ. This CDR3 spans 20 amino acids. CDR3: CASSGYRGDALGLAKNIQYF. CDR3 DNA sequence: TGCGCCAGCAGCGGATACAGGGGGGATGCCTTGGGTTTGGCCAAAAACATTCAGTACTTC.

In this sample, this clone turned up once. The CDR3 sequence is CASSPRGQDTEAFF. In nucleotides, the CDR3 is TGTGCCAGCAGCCCTCGGGGACAGGACACTGAAGCTTTCTTT. The chain combines TRBV28 with TRBJ1-1; 8 bases line up with TRBD1. This CDR3 has 14 amino acids. CDR1 MDHEN and CDR2 SYDVKM come from the germline V gene. With 6 bases clipped from V and 3 bases from J, the junction kept 6 bases outside the gene matches.

A word on this clone: One end of the junction varies from germline; a read error may be responsible. The V gene is TRBV6-2 or TRBV6-3, the J gene TRBJ1-2, with TRBD1 matching 8 bases. Per the germline V gene, CDR1 is MNHEY and CDR2 is SVGEGT. This CDR3 spans 11 amino acids. CDR3 protein: CASSRGQGIAF. CDR3 DNA sequence: TGTGCCAGCAGTCGAGGACAGGGTATCGCCTTC.

The rearrangement joins TRBV10-2 to TRBJ1-4, with 7 nucleotides matching TRBD1. V shed 0 bases and J 3 bases; nucleotides not matched to a gene: 13. CDR3 length equals 19 residues. CDR1 is WSHSY, CDR2 SAAADI, per germline. The CDR3: CASSESVGAGGSPNEKLFF. The DNA for the CDR3 is TGCGCCAGCAGTGAGTCGGTCGGTGCAGGGGGTTCACCTAATGAAAAACTGTTTTTT.

The rearrangement links TRBV3-1 (or the pseudogene TRBV3-2) to TRBJ2-1, with a weak D call TRBD2 (6 bases). V was clipped by 4 bases and J by 0 bases, with 13 bases between them. Germline lookup yields CDR1 LGHDT and CDR2 YNNKEL (reference sequence). The CDR3 covers 16 residues. The CDR3 loop reads CASSPGGGNSYNEQFF. In DNA form, the CDR3 reads TGTGCCAGCAGCCCCGGCGGCGGGAACTCCTACAATGAGCAGTTCTTC.

This clone was seen only a few times. The J gene is TRBJ2-1, the V gene TRBV28; the match to TRBD2 covers 8 bases. V lost 4 bases and J lost 8; bases outside the gene matches: 10. The CDR3 contains 15 residues. The germline V gene has CDR1 MDHEN and CDR2 SYDVKM. The CDR3 DNA is TGTGCCAGCAGTTGGTTAGCGGGAAATGGGGATGAGCAGTTCTTC. Amino acid sequence: CASSWLAGNGDEQFF.

This rearrangement joins TRBV3-1 (or the pseudogene TRBV3-2) to TRBJ2-7, with D maybe TRBD1 (6 bases). Trimming pared 4 bases from V and 2 bases from J, leaving 9 bases between. CDR3 length: 13 residues. Germline-derived CDR1 and CDR2 are LGHDT and YNNKEL (reference sequence). Here the CDR3 DNA reads TGTGCCAGCAGCCCCGGGACAACCTACGAGCAGTACTTC. Protein sequence: CASSPGTTYEQYF.

The chain uses TRBV29-1 and TRBJ2-7, with D tentatively TRBD2 (6 bases). The CDR3 extends over 12 amino acids. The V gene's germline CDR1 is SQVTM and CDR2 ANQGSEA. Between the trimmed V and J ends, which lost 6 bases and 0 bases, there was a span of 9 bases. For the CDR3, the DNA is TGCAGCGTCCGGGACTCCTCCTACGAGCAGTACTTC. It translates to CSVRDSSYEQYF.

This rearrangement joins TRBV7-2 to TRBJ2-1; D possibly corresponds to TRBD2 (5 bases). The germline CDR1 and CDR2 sequences are SGHTA and FQGNSA. The CDR3 loop spans 12 amino acids. V gave up 2 bases and J gave up 9 bases, with 8 bases separating them. The CDR3 region is CASSLTGSEQFF. The CDR3 DNA reads TGTGCCAGCAGCTTAACGGGGTCTGAGCAGTTCTTC.

The CDR3 sequence: CASSLRGTDNSPLHF. For the CDR3, the DNA is TGCGCCAGCAGCTTGAGGGGGACAGATAATTCACCCCTCCACTTT. The chain is built from TRBV5-1 and TRBJ1-6; TRBD1 matches 7 bases. Germline V gene lookup returns CDR1 SGHRS and CDR2 YFSETQ. This CDR3 region has 15 residues. V lost 1 base, J lost 5 bases, and 3 bases stayed unmatched. Full variable domain (missing parts from reference TRBV5-1 and TRBJ1-6): KAGVTQTPRYLIKTRGQQVTLSCSPISGHRSVSWYQQTPGQGLQFLFEYFSETQRNKGNFPGRFSGRQFSNSRSEMNVSTLELGDSALYLCASSLRGTDNSPLHFGNGTRLTVT.

Details on this clone: Other DNA sequences of this sample code for an identical CDR3. CDR3 sequence reads: CASSLRAGELFF. CDR3 nucleotide sequence: TGTGCCAGCAGTCTCAGGGCCGGGGAGCTGTTTTTT. The chain joins TRBV28 to TRBJ2-2; the D gene is possibly TRBD1 (5 bases). Germline-derived CDR1 and CDR2 are MDHEN and SYDVKM. This CDR3 contains 12 residues. The V end lost 5 bases, the J end lost 6 bases, and 7 bases lay between the germline ends.

The chain combines TRBV5-8 with TRBJ1-1; D remains ambiguous. Trimming removed 0 bases from V and 5 bases from J, with 17 bases in between. CDR1 is SGHTS and CDR2 is YDEGEE in the germline V gene. The CDR3 extends over 16 amino acids. CDR3 DNA sequence: TGTGCCAGCAGCTTGGCCCTTAGGACGGACTTTACTGAAGCTTTCTTT. Translation: CASSLALRTDFTEAFF.

This chain uses TRBV27 with TRBJ2-7; TRBD1 matches at 8 bases. J gave up 5 bases and V 3 bases, and 12 bases lay outside the gene matches. Germline CDR1 is MNHEY and CDR2 is SMNVEV (reference sequence). The CDR3 loop spans 16 amino acids. CDR3 bases: TGTGCCAGCAGTTTTTACGGGACAGGTGGGATCAACGAGCAGTACTTC. Translating it yields CASSFYGTGGINEQYF.

In its sample, this clone was seen once. The rearrangement links TRBV6-2 or TRBV6-3 to TRBJ2-3, with 12 bases matching TRBD2. Trimming took 1 base from V and 6 from J; bases not matched to a gene: 8. The CDR3 has 17 amino acids. CDR1 is MNHEY, CDR2 SVGEGT, per germline. The CDR3 spells CASSYFSSGGARDTQYF. The DNA for the CDR3 is TGTGCCAGCAGTTACTTTTCTAGCGGGGGGGCCCGCGATACGCAGTATTTT.

The genes are TRBV5-1 and TRBJ2-7; a weak D match, TRBD2 (6 bases). The germline gives CDR1 SGHRS, CDR2 YFSETQ. This CDR3 is 15 amino acids long. V lost 4 bases to trimming and J lost 5 bases, with 19 bases between them. CDR3 amino acids: CASSAAGLASHEQYF. For the CDR3, the DNA is TGCGCCAGCAGCGCCGCGGGACTGGCTTCCCACGAGCAGTACTTC. The variable domain in full, with the rest retrieved from reference TRBV5-1 and TRBJ2-7, is KAGVTQTPRYLIKTRGQQVTLSCSPISGHRSVSWYQQTPGQGLQFLFEYFSETQRNKGNFPGRFSGRQFSNSRSEMNVSTLELGDSALYLCASSAAGLASHEQYFGPGTRLTVT.

The chain links TRBV5-5 to TRBJ2-1, with 9 bases identical to TRBD1. The ends lost 3 bases at V and 8 bases at J; junction bases unmatched: 12. Germline V CDR1 and CDR2: SGHKS, YYEKEE (reference sequence). This CDR3 is 16 amino acids long. Here the CDR3 DNA reads TGTGCCAGCAGCTCGAACCCCGGGACAGGGCTGGATGAGCAGTTCTTC. This codes for CASSSNPGTGLDEQFF.

Of note for this clone: One end of the junction fails to match germline, which may point to a read error. This chain links TRBV7-7 with TRBJ2-5; 11 nucleotides match TRBD2. From germline, CDR1 is SSHAT and CDR2 FNYEAQ (reference sequence). This CDR3 has 15 residues. CDR3 sequence reads: CASSLGLAGQETQYF. CDR3 bases: TGTGCTAGCAGCCTAGGACTAGCGGGCCAAGAGACCCAGTACTTC.

V gene TRBV28 combines with J gene TRBJ1-5; tentatively, D is TRBD1 (6 bases). V gave up 5 bases and J gave up 1 base, with 9 bases separating them. This CDR3 spans 14 amino acids. Germline values: CDR1 MDHEN, CDR2 SYDVKM. Written as DNA, the CDR3 is TGTGCCAGCAGTACAGGGAAAAGCAATCAGCCCCAGCATTTT. This encodes CASSTGKSNQPQHF.

V usage is TRBV9 and J usage is TRBJ1-1, with 7 bases matching TRBD1. Trimming cost V 0 bases and J 1 base; bases outside gene matches: 12. Germline values: CDR1 SGDLS, CDR2 YYNGEE. CDR3 length: 18 amino acids. The CDR3 spells CASSVGSGLGTENTEAFF. The CDR3 coding sequence is TGTGCCAGCAGCGTAGGGAGTGGCCTCGGGACAGAGAACACTGAAGCTTTCTTT.

The chain joins TRBV30 to TRBJ1-5, with D tentatively TRBD1 (6 bases). With 2 bases removed from V and 5 bases from J, the gap between germline ends came to 10 bases. From germline, CDR1 is GTSNPN and CDR2 SVGIG (reference sequence). The CDR3 runs to 13 residues. The CDR3 sequence is CAWSRQEHQPQHF. For the CDR3, the DNA is TGTGCCTGGAGTCGACAGGAACATCAGCCCCAGCATTTT.

Only a few counts were recorded for this clone. The V call is TRBV4-1, the J call TRBJ1-5; perhaps TRBD1 as D (6 bases). Germline V gene lookup returns CDR1 MGHRA and CDR2 YSYEKL. The V end lost 3 bases, the J end lost 0 bases, and 15 bases lay between the germline ends. The CDR3 is 17 amino acids. CDR3 loop: CASSHSTGTYSNQPQHF. CDR3 in DNA: TGCGCCAGCAGCCACTCGACAGGAACATATAGCAATCAGCCCCAGCATTTT.